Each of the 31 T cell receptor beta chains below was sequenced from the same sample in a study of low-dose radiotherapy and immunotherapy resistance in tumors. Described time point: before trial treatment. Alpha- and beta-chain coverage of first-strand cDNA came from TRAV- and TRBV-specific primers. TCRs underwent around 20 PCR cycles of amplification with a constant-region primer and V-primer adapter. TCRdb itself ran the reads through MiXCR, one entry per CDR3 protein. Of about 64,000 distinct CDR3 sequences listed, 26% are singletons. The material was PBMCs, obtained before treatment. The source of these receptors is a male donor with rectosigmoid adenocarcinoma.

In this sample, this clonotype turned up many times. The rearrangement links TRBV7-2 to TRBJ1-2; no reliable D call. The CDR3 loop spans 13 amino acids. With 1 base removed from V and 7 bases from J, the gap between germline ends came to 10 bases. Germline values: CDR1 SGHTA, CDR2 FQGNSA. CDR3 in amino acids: CASSLETVAGYTF. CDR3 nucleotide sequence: TGTGCCAGCAGCTTAGAGACTGTCGCTGGCTACACCTTC.

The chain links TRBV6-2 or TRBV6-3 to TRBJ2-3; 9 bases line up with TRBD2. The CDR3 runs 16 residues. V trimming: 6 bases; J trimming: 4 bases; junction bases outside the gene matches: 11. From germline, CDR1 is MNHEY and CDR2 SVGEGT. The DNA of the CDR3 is TGTGCCAGCAGAACCATTGGCGGGAGGGCCCCAGATACGCAGTATTTT. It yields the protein CASRTIGGRAPDTQYF.

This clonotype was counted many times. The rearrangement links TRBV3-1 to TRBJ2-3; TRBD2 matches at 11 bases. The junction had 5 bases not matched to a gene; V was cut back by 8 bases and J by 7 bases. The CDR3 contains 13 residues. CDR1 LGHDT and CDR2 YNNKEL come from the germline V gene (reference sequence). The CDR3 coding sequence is TGTGCCAGCCTAGCGGGGGGCTCAAATACGCAGTATTTT. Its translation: CASLAGGSNTQYF.

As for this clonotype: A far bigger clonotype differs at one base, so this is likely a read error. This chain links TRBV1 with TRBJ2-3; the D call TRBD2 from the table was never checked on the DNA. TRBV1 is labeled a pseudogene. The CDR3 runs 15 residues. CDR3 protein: CASNQEGRATDTQYF. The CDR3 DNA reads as TGCGCCAGCAACCAAGAGGGTAGGGCCACAGATACGCAGTATTTT.

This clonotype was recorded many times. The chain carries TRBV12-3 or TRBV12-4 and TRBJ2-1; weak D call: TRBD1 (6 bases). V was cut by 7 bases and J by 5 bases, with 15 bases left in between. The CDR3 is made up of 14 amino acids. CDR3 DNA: TGTGCCAGCAACTCCTTGGCAGGGGACAATGAGCAGTTCTTC. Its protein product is CASNSLAGDNEQFF.

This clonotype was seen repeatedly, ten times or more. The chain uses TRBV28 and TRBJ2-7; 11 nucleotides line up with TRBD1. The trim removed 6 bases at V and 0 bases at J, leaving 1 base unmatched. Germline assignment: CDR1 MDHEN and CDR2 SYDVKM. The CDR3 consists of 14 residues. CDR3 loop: CASRGQGVSYEQYF. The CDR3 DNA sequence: TGTGCCAGCAGGGGACAGGGGGTCTCCTACGAGCAGTACTTC.

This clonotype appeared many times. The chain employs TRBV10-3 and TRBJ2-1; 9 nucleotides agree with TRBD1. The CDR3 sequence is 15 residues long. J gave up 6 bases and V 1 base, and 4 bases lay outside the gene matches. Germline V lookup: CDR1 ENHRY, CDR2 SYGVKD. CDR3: CAISEWAGQGNEQFF. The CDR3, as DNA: TGTGCCATCAGTGAGTGGGCGGGACAGGGCAATGAGCAGTTCTTC.

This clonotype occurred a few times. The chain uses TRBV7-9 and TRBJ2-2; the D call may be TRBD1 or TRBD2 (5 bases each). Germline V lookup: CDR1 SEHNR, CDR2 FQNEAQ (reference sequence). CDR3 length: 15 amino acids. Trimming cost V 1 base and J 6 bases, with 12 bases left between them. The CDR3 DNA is TGTGCCAGCAGCTTAGAGACGGGGCGGCCCGGGGAGCTGTTTTTT. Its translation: CASSLETGRPGELFF.

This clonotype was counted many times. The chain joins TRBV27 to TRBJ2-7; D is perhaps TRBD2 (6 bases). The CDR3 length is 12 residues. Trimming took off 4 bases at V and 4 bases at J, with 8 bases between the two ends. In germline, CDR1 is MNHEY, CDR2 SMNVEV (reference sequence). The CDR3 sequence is CASSSSGYEQYF. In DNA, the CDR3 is TGTGCCAGCAGTTCGAGCGGGTACGAGCAGTACTTC.

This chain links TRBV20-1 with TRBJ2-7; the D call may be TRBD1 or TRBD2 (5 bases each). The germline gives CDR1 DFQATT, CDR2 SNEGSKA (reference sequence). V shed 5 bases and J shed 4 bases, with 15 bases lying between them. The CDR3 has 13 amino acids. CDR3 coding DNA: TGCAGTGCTGACCGGGACGTTGGGTACGAGCAGTACTTC. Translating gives CSADRDVGYEQYF.

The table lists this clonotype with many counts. CDR3 in DNA: TGTGCCAGCAGACGACTGGACAGGGACCAAGAGACCCAGTACTTC. Amino acid sequence: CASRRLDRDQETQYF. The J gene is TRBJ2-5, the V gene TRBV5-6; 8 nucleotides agree with TRBD1. Trimming cost V 5 bases and J 0 bases; bases outside gene matches: 6. Germline-derived CDR1 and CDR2 are SGHDT and YYEEEE. The CDR3 has 15 residues.

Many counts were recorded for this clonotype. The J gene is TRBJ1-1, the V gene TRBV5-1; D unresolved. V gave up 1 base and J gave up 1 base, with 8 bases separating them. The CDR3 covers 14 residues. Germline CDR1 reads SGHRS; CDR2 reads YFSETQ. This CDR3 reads CASSLSTRNTEAFF. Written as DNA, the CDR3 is TGCGCCAGCAGCTTGTCTACAAGGAACACTGAAGCTTTCTTT.

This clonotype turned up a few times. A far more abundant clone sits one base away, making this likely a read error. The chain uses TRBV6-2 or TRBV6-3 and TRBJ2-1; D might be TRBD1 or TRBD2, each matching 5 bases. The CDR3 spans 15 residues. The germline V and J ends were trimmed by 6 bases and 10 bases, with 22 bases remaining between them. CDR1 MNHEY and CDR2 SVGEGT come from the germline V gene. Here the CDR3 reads CASRSPGPLSYEQFF. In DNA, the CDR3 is TGTGCCAGCAGATCCCCGGGACCCCTCTCCTACGAGCAGTTCTTC.

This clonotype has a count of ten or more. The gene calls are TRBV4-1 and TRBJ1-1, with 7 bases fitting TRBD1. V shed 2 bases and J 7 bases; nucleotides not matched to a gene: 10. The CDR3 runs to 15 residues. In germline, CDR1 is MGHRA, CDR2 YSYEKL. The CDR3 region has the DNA TGCGCCAGCAGCCAACCTCAGACAGGGTGGGATGAAGCTTTCTTT. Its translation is CASSQPQTGWDEAFF.

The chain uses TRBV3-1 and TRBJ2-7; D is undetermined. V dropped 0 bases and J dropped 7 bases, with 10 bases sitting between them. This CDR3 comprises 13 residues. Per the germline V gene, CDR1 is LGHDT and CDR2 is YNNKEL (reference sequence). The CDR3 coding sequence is TGTGCCAGCAGCCAAGATCTATTCCGGGAGCAGTACTTC. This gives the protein CASSQDLFREQYF.

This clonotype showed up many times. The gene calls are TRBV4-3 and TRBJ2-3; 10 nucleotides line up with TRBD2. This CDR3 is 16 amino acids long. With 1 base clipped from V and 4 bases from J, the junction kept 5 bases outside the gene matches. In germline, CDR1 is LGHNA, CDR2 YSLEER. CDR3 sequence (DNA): TGCGCCAGCAGCCAAGCTCTAGGACTAGCGGCAGATACGCAGTATTTT. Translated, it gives CASSQALGLAADTQYF.

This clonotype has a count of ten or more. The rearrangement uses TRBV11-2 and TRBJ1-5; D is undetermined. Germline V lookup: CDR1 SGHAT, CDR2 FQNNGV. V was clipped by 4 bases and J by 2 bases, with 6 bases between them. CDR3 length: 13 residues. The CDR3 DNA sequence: TGTGCCAGCAGCTCAAAGGGCAATCAGCCCCAGCATTTT. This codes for CASSSKGNQPQHF.

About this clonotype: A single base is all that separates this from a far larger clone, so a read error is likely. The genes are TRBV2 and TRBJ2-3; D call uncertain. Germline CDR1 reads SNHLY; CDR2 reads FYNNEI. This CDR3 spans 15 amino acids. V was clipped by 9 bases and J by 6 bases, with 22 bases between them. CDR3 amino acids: CARSLERLKSDTQYF. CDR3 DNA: TGTGCCAGGAGCTTGGAAAGGCTTAAATCGGATACGCAGTATTTT.

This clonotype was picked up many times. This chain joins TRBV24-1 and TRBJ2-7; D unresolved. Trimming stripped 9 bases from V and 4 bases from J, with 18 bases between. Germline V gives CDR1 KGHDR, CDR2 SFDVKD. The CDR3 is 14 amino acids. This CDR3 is CATLIHRQSYEQYF. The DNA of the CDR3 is TGTGCCACCCTCATCCACCGTCAATCGTACGAGCAGTACTTC.

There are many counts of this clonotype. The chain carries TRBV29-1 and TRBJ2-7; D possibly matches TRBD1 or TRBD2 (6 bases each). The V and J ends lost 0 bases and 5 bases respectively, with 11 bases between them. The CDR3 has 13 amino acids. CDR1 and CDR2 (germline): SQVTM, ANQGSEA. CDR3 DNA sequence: TGCAGCGTTGAAGACAGGGGCGGGAACGAGCAGTACTTC. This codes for CSVEDRGGNEQYF.

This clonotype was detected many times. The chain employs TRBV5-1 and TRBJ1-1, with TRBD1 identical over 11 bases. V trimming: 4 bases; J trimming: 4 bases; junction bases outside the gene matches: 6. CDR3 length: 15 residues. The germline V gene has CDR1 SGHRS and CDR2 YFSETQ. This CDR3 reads CASSPSGQGGTEAFF. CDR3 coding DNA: TGCGCCAGCAGCCCTTCGGGACAGGGGGGCACTGAAGCTTTCTTT.

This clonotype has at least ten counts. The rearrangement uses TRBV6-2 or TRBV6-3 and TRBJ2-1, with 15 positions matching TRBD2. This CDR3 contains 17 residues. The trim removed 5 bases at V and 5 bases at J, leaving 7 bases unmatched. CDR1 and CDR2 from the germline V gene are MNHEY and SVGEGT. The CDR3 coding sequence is TGTGCCAGCAGTCGGACTAGCGGGAGGGCCGGCAACAATGAGCAGTTCTTC. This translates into CASSRTSGRAGNNEQFF.

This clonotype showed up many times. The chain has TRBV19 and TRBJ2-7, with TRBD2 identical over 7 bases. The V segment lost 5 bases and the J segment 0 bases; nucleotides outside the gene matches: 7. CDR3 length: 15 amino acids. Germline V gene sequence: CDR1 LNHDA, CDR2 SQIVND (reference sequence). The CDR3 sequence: CASSSPTGGSYEQYF. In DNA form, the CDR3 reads TGTGCCAGTAGTTCCCCGACGGGGGGCTCCTACGAGCAGTACTTC.

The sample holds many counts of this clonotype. CDR3 in DNA: TGTGCCAGCAGCTCCGGACGGGGACTCACAGATACGCAGTATTTT. Translation gives CASSSGRGLTDTQYF. The chain combines TRBV7-2 with TRBJ2-3; possible D gene TRBD2, 6 bases. The length of the CDR3 is 15 residues. Trimming removed 4 bases from V and 2 bases from J, with 13 bases in between. Germline V lookup: CDR1 SGHTA, CDR2 FQGNSA.

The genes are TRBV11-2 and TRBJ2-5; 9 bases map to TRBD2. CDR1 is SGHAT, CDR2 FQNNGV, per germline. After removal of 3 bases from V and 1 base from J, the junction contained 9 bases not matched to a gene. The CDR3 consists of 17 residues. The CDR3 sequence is CASSLLAGDLPQETQYF. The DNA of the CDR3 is TGTGCCAGCAGCTTGTTAGCGGGAGACCTTCCCCAAGAGACCCAGTACTTC.

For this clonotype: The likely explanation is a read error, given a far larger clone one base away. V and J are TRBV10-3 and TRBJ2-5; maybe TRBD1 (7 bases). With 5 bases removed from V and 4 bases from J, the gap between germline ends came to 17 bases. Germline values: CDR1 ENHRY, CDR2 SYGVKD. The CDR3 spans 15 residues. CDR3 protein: CAISYSEGAAETQYF. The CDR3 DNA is TGTGCCATCAGTTACTCGGAGGGGGCCGCAGAGACCCAGTACTTC.

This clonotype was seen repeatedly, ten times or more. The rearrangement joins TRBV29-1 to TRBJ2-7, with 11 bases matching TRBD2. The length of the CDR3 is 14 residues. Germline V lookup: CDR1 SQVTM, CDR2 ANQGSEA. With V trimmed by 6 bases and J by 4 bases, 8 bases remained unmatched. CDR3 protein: CSVSLAGDLYEQYF. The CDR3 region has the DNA TGCAGCGTCTCACTAGCGGGAGATCTTTACGAGCAGTACTTC.

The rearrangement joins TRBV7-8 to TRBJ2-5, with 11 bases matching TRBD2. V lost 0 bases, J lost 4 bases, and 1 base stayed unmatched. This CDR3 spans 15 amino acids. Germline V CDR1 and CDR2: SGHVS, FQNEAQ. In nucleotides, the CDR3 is TGTGCCAGCAGCTTAGCTAGCGGGAGGGTAGAGACCCAGTACTTC. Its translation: CASSLASGRVETQYF. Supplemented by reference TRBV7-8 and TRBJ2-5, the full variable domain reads GAGVSQSPRYKVAKRGQDVALRCDPISGHVSLFWYQQALGQGPEFLTYFQNEAQLDKSGLPSDRFFAERPEGSVSTLKIQRTQQEDSAVYLCASSLASGRVETQYFGPGTRLLVL.

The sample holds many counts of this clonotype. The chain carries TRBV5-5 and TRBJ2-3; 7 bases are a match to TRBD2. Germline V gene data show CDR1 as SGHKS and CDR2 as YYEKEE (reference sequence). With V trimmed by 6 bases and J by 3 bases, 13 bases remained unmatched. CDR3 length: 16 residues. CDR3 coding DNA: TGTGCCAGCACCGATCAATGGCGGGAGATGACAGATACGCAGTATTTT. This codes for CASTDQWREMTDTQYF.

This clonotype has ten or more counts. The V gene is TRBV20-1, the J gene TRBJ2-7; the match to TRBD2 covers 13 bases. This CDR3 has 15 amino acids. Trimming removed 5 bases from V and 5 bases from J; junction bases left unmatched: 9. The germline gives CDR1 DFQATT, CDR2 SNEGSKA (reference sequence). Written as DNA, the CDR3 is TGCAGTGCTGGTGCTAGGACTAGCGGGAGCGACGAGCAGTACTTC. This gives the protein CSAGARTSGSDEQYF.

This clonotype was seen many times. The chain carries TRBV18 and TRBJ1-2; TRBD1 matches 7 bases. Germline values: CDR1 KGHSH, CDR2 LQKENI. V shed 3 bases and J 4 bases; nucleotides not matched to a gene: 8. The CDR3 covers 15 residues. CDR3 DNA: TGTGCCAGCTCACCTCCGGGACAGTCTGCCTATGGCTACACCTTC. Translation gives CASSPPGQSAYGYTF.